This entry describes one T cell receptor beta chain. As yet, its antigen is unknown. The method for making cDNA was 5'RACE, and it used 10-nucleotide random UMIs. Each CDR3 protein is one row after TCRdb ran MiXCR on the 5' RACE reads. The sample shows 25,000 to 30,000 distinct CDR3 sequences, roughly 23% of them seen only once. The entry originates in a study of neurological immune-mediated disorders. Overall study results and limits: Patients with HTLV-1-associated myelopathy showed the most TCR clonal expansion. Those with multiple sclerosis showed the least, falling below healthy controls. No CDR3 amino acid sequences were shared by expanded clones across subjects, suggesting private repertoires in all groups.

CDR1 and CDR2 (germline): LNHDA, SQIVND (reference sequence). There are 16 residues in the CDR3. Trimming removed 2 bases from V and 7 bases from J; junction bases left unmatched: 12. Each sorted-subset library came from 800,000 to 1,000,000 CD4+ or CD8+ T cells. The sequenced material came from CD4+ T cells from blood. This chain connects TRBV19 to TRBJ1-2; TRBD1 agrees at 8 bases. The clonotype was recovered from a man aged 45-60 years with HTLV-1-associated myelopathy (HAM/TSP). For the CDR3, the DNA is TGTGCCAGTAGTATAAACTCGTACGGACAGGGCCGTGGCTACACCTTC. Its protein product is CASSINSYGQGRGYTF.